This TCR beta chain was observed in a study of OX40 agonist ivuxolimab in advanced cancers. Study observations and caveats: Partial responders at 0.1-3.0 mg/kg had among the lowest clonal expansion.

Anyone with autoimmune disease history or systemic immunosuppression was excluded. Deletions cut 1 base from V and 0 bases from J, with 9 bases between. This CDR3 comprises 15 residues. Germline CDR1 reads MNHEY; CDR2 reads SMNVEV (reference sequence). This clone was seen only once. What it binds is not known. The data were produced by immunoSEQ multiplex PCR, yet TCRdb's version contains in-frame clones alone and is incomplete. The profile shows some 16,000 clones, about 81% of them singletons. V gene TRBV27 combines with J gene TRBJ2-5; D may be TRBD1 (5 bases). The TCR was taken from an adult with an advanced solid tumor such as melanoma, head and neck, liver or kidney cancer. Source: CD4+ or CD8+ T cells sorted from blood, taken in a trial of the OX40 agonist ivuxolimab. CDR3 DNA: TGTGCCAGCAGTTTATACGCAGGGAACCAAGAGACCCAGTACTTC. Amino acids: CASSLYAGNQETQYF.